These 2 T cell receptor beta chains were all obtained from the same sample, sequenced in a study of cytomegalovirus exposure and HLA in healthy donors. PCR employed 60 Vbeta and 13 Jbeta primers. Sequenced by immunoSEQ multiplex PCR; TCRdb stores in-frame clones only, minus some. The sample holds around 160,000 clones; 77% are singletons and the top ten take 2.2%. Sequencing was done on a sample of PBMCs. Source of these receptors: a man aged 45-65 years in good health and CMV-seropositive.

The V and J genes are TRBV5-6 and TRBJ2-3, with D maybe TRBD1 (6 bases). Germline V gene sequence: CDR1 SGHDT, CDR2 YYEEEE. The CDR3 is 11 residues long. Trimming shortened V by 4 bases and J by 8 bases, and 8 bases separated the two germline ends. CDR3 bases: TGTGCCAGCAGCCTCAGGGGTACGCAGTATTTT. Encoded protein: CASSLRGTQYF.

A single count supports this clone. The gene calls are TRBV4-1 and TRBJ2-3, with D possibly TRBD1 on 5 matching bases. The CDR3 is 18 amino acids. The germline gives CDR1 MGHRA, CDR2 YSYEKL. V was shortened by 2 bases and J by 0 bases, with 18 bases between the two germline ends. The CDR3 coding sequence is TGCGCCAGCAGCCAACGGGTTGGGCGCCAGGGTAGCACAGATACGCAGTATTTT. Translating gives CASSQRVGRQGSTDTQYF.